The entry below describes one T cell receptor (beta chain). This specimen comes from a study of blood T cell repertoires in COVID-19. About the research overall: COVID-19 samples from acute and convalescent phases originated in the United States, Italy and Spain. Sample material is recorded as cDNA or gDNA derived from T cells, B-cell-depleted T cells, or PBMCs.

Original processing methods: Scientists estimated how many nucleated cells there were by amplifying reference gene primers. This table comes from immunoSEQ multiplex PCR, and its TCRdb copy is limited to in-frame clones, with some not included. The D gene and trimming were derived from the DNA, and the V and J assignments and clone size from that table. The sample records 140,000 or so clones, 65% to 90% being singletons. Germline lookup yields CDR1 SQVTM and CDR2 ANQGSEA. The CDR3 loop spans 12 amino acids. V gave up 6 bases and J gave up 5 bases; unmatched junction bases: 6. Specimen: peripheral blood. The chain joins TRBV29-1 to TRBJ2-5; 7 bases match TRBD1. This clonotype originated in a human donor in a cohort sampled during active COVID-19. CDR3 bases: TGCAGCGTCCAAACAGGGGCTGAGACCCAGTACTTC. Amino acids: CSVQTGAETQYF. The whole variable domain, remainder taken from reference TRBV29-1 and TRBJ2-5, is SAVISQKPSRDICQRGTSLTIQCQVDSQVTMMFWYRQQPGQSLTLIATANQGSEATYESGFVIDKFPISRPNLTFSTLTVSNMSPEDSSIYLCSVQTGAETQYFGPGTRLLVL.